Each of the 3 T cell receptor beta chains below was sequenced from the same sample in a study of CD8+ T cells in alopecia areata. Extracted RNA was reverse transcribed into cDNA, the sequencing template. Generated by immunoSEQ multiplex PCR, the TCRdb table keeps only in-frame clones and is missing some. The sample shows around 80,000 clones, roughly 47% of them seen only once. Sequencing was done on a sample of NKG2D-high CD8+ T cells sorted from blood. Receptor source: a human donor with alopecia areata.

The V and J genes are TRBV7-2 and TRBJ2-7; weak D call: TRBD1 (6 bases). V lost 4 bases and J lost 3, with 10 bases in between. Germline V gives CDR1 SGHTA, CDR2 FQGNSA. This CDR3 spans 13 amino acids. As DNA, the CDR3 is TGTGCCAGCAGCTCCGCAGGGGTCTACGAGCAGTACTTC. Its translation: CASSSAGVYEQYF.

This chain uses TRBV9 with TRBJ1-2; D ambiguous. CDR1 SGDLS and CDR2 YYNGEE come from the germline V gene. The CDR3 has 12 residues. The V gene lost 7 bases and the J gene lost 2 bases, with 9 bases spanning the gap. DNA of the CDR3: TGTGCCAGCCGTAGGGCCAACTATGGCTACACCTTC. It is translated as CASRRANYGYTF. The full variable domain, its missing parts supplied by reference TRBV9 and TRBJ1-2, is DSGVTQTPKHLITATGQRVTLRCSPRSGDLSVYWYQQSLDQGLQFLIQYYNGEERAKGNILERFSAQQFPDLHSELNLSSLELGDSALYFCASRRANYGYTFGSGTRLTVV.

This clone has more than one count but fewer than ten. The rearrangement uses TRBV28 and TRBJ2-7; a possible D gene is TRBD2 (5 bases). Germline values: CDR1 MDHEN, CDR2 SYDVKM. The V end was cut by 2 bases, the J end by 5 bases, with 13 bases between. The CDR3 is 14 amino acids. The CDR3 sequence is CASSLGEGPNEQYF. Written as DNA, the CDR3 is TGTGCCAGCAGTTTAGGAGAGGGCCCTAACGAGCAGTACTTC.